This T cell receptor (beta chain) was identified during a study of blood T cell repertoires in COVID-19. The wider study: T cells, B-cell-depleted T cells, or PBMCs provided the cDNA or gDNA that served as material.

Germline lookup yields CDR1 KGHSH and CDR2 LQKENI. CDR3 length equals 16 residues. Trimming pared 4 bases from V and 4 bases from J, leaving 17 bases between. Assay: immunoSEQ multiplex PCR; the TCRdb copy retains only in-frame clones and omits some. The top ten hold less than 5% of the sample, which has 140,000 or so clones, 75% to 90% seen once. This sequence joins TRBV18 and TRBJ2-1, with D perhaps TRBD1 (6 bases). The sample was peripheral blood. The sequence was obtained from a woman over 75 with acute or convalescent COVID-19. For the CDR3, the DNA is TGTGCCAGCTCACACAGGGATCCCTCATTGTACAATGAGCAGTTCTTC. Translated: CASSHRDPSLYNEQFF.